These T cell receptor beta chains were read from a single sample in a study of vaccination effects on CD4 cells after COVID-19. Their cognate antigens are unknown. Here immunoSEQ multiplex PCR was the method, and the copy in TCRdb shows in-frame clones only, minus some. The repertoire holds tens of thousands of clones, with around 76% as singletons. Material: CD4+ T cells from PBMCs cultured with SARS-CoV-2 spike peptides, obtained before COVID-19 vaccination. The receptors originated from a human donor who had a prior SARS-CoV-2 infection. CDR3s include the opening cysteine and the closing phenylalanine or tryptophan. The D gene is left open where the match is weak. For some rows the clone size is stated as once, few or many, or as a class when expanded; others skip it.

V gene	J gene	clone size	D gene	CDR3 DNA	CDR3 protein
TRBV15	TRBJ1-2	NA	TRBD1	TGTGCCACCAGCAACCGGGACAGAGGGCTCCCTGGCTACACCTTC	CATSNRDRGLPGYTF
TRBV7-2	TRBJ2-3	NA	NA	TGTGCCAGCAGCTTACCAACAGATACGCAGTATTTT	CASSLPTDTQYF
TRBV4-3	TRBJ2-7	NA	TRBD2	TGCGCCAGCAGCCAAGAATTCAGACTAGCGGGAGCATACGAGCAGTACTTC	CASSQEFRLAGAYEQYF
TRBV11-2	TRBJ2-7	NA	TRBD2	TGTGCCAGCAGCTTAGTCGTAGCGGGAGCTTACGAGCAGTACTTC	CASSLVVAGAYEQYF
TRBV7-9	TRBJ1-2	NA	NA	TGTGCCAGCAGCCCTAAAAGGGCCACTCTCACCTTC	CASSPKRATLTF
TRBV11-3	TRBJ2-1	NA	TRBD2	TGTGCCAGCAGCTTAGGCGGGAGGGTCCACTCCTACAATGAGCAGTTCTTC	CASSLGGRVHSYNEQFF
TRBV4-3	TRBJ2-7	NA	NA	TGCGCCAGCAGCCAAGAGGCTAGGATGTTCTACGAGCAGTACTTC	CASSQEARMFYEQYF
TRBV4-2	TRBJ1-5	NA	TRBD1	TGTGCCAGCAGCAAACACCCCGGGACAGGCGGATCTTATAGCAATCAGCCCCAGCATTTT	CASSKHPGTGGSYSNQPQHF
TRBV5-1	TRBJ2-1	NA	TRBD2	TGCGCCAGCAGCCGGGGACTAGCGGGGTCTTACAATGAGCAGTTCTTC	CASSRGLAGSYNEQFF
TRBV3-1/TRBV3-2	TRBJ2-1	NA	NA	TGTGCCAGCAGCCAGGGACTTGGCGCTCGCTCCTACAATGAGCAGTTCTTC	CASSQGLGARSYNEQFF
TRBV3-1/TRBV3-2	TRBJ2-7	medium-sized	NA	TGTGCCAGCAGCCGGAGGGGGGGTAGCTCCTACGAGCAGTACTTC	CASSRRGGSSYEQYF
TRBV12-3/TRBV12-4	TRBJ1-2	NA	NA	TGTGCCAGCAGTCCCACAGGATACTATGGCTACACCTTC	CASSPTGYYGYTF
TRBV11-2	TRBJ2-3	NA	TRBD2	TGTGCCAGCAGCTCCCCCACCGGACTAGCCGTCCTCCGTCAGTATTTT	CASSSPTGLAVLRQYF
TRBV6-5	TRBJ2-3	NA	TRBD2	TGTGCCAGCAGCCCGATTAGCGGGGCCCCAGATACGCAGTATTTT	CASSPISGAPDTQYF
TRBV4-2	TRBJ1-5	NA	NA	TGTGCCAGCAGCCAAGAGTCCTTGGCGGGCAGGGATCAGCCCCAGCATTTT	CASSQESLAGRDQPQHF
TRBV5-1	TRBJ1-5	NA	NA	TGCGCCAGCAGCTTAGATGGGTCGGGTCAGCCCCAGCATTTT	CASSLDGSGQPQHF
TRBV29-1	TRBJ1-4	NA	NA	TGCAGCGTTGTAGCCGAGAATGAAAAACTGTTTTTT	CSVVAENEKLFF
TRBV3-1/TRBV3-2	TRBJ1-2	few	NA	TGTGCCAGCAGCCAAGATTCGAAGGGTTGGGGGGTTGGCTACACCTTC	CASSQDSKGWGVGYTF
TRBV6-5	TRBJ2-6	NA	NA	TGTGCCAGCAGCACAAACTCTGGGGCCAACGTCCTGACTTTC	CASSTNSGANVLTF
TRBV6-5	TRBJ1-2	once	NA	TGTGCCAGCGGAAAGACACAGGGCCTAATCGCCTTC	CASGKTQGLIAF
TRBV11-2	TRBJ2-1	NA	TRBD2	TGTGCCAGCAGCCCACCGGGACTAGCGGGCGATTCCTACAATGAGCAGTTCTTC	CASSPPGLAGDSYNEQFF
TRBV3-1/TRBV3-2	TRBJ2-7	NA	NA	TGTGCCAGCAGCCCGCTAGACAGGGACTTCTACGAGCAGTACTTC	CASSPLDRDFYEQYF
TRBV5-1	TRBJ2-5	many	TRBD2	TGCGCCAGCAGCTTGGAGGGAGGGGAGACCCAGTACTTC	CASSLEGGETQYF
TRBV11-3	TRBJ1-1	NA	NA	TGTGCCAGCAGCTTAGGATCGGGCGGAACGCGAGAAGCTTTCTTT	CASSLGSGGTREAFF
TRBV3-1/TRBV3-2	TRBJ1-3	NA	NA	TGTGCCAGCAGCCAAGGTCCACCTAGAAACACCATATATTTT	CASSQGPPRNTIYF
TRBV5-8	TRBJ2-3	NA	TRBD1	TGTGCCAGCAGCTTGAGGGGGCGGGTAGATACGCAGTATTTT	CASSLRGRVDTQYF
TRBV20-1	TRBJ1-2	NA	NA	TGCAGTGCTAGTATGTCGGGTTTTGGCTACACCTTC	CSASMSGFGYTF
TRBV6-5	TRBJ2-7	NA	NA	TGTGCCAGCAGTTATCAAGCGAAAGGGCCCGGTTACGAGCAGTACTTC	CASSYQAKGPGYEQYF
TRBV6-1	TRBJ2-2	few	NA	TGTGCCAGCAGTGACAAGTATAAGGGAACCGGGGAGCTGTTTTTT	CASSDKYKGTGELFF
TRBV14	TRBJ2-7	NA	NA	TGTGCCAGCAGCCCCCTCCGGACTCTCTATCCCTACGAGCAGTACTTC	CASSPLRTLYPYEQYF
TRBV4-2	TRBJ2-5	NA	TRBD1	TGTGCCAGCAGCCAAGAGAGACAGGGGTGGGAGACCCAGTACTTC	CASSQERQGWETQYF
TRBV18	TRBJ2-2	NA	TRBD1	TGTGCCAGCTCACCACGGACAGGGCCGAACACCGGGGAGCTGTTTTTT	CASSPRTGPNTGELFF
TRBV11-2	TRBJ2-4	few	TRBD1	TGTGCCACCAACCCCAGGGGGCCCAAAAACATTCAGTACTTC	CATNPRGPKNIQYF
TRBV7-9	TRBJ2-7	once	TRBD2	TGTGCCAGCAGCTTAAAAGCGGGGGACTACGAGCAGTACTTC	CASSLKAGDYEQYF
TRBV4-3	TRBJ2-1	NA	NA	TGCGCCAGCAGCCAAGATTCGCGGGTTTACAATGAGCAGTTCTTC	CASSQDSRVYNEQFF
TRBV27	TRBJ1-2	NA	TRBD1	TGTGCCAGCAGCTCGGACAGGGGTGTATATGGCTACACCTTC	CASSSDRGVYGYTF
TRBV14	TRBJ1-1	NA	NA	TGTGCCAGCAGCCAAGGAGTAGGGGACGGACGGAAAGCTTTCTTT	CASSQGVGDGRKAFF
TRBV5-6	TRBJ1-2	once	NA	TGTGCCAGCAGCTTGGGGCAGGGTCACGACTATGGCTACACCTTC	CASSLGQGHDYGYTF
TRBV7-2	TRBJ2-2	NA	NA	TGTGCCAGCAGCCCGACTAACACCGGGGAGCTGTTTTTT	CASSPTNTGELFF
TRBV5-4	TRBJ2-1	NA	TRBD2	TGTGCCAGCAGCTCGGGGGCGGGGGGCTCCTACAATGAGCAGTTCTTC	CASSSGAGGSYNEQFF
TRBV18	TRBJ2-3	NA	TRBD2	TGTGCCAGCTCACCACTTAGCGGGTCTGGAGATACGCAGTATTTT	CASSPLSGSGDTQYF
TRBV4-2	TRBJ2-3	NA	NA	TGTGCCAGCAGCCAAGCCGACAAAAGCACAGATACGCAGTATTTT	CASSQADKSTDTQYF
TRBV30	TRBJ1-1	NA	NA	TGTGCCTGGAGTGTTTCGGGCAGGGTGAACACTGAAGCTTTCTTT	CAWSVSGRVNTEAFF
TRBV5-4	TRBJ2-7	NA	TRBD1	TGTGCCAGCAGCGCGGGACAGGGGAGGTACGAGCAGTACTTC	CASSAGQGRYEQYF
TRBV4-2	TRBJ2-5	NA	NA	TGTGCCAGCAGCCAAGATCGGCGAGGGCAAGAGACCCAGTACTTC	CASSQDRRGQETQYF
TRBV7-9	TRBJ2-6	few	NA	TGTGCCAGCAGCCCGGGGACCGGGCGGGGGGCCAACGTCCTGACTTTC	CASSPGTGRGANVLTF
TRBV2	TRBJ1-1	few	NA	TGTGCCAGCGCGGGCGACGGACACACTGAAGCTTTCTTT	CASAGDGHTEAFF
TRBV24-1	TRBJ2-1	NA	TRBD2	TGTGCCACCAGTGATTTTCGGTCTAGCGGGAGGGGGAATGAGCAGTTCTTC	CATSDFRSSGRGNEQFF
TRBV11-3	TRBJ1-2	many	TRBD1	TGTGCCAGCAGCTTTAGAGGTGGGACAGGGTCTGGCTACACCTTC	CASSFRGGTGSGYTF
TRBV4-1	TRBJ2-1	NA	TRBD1	TGCGCCAGCAGCCAAATCCAGCCACACCGGGACAGTCCATACAATGAGCAGTTCTTC	CASSQIQPHRDSPYNEQFF
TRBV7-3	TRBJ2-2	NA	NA	TGTGCCAGCAGCTCACGAGGGGGTGATACCGGGGAGCTGTTTTTT	CASSSRGGDTGELFF
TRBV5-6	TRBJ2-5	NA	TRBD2	TGTGCCAGCAGCCGAACCAGACTAGCCGAAGAGACCCAGTACTTC	CASSRTRLAEETQYF
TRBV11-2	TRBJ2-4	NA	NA	TGTGCCAGCAGCGGCAGACAGATAGCCAAAAACATTCAGTACTTC	CASSGRQIAKNIQYF
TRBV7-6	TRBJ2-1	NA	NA	TGTGCCAGCAGCTTAGCTGTGACTCCCGATTACAATGAGCAGTTCTTC	CASSLAVTPDYNEQFF
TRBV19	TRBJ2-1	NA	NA	TGTGCCAGTAGAGAAGGGGGACTCGCGGCATGGGACAATGAGCAGTTCTTC	CASREGGLAAWDNEQFF
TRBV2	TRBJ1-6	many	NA	TGTGCCAGCCGCCGCGGGGCACTTCAACCCCTCCACTTT	CASRRGALQPLHF
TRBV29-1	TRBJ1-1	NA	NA	TGCAGCGTTGTAGAGGGGGGGACTGAAGCTTTCTTT	CSVVEGGTEAFF